This paragraph reports one T cell receptor beta chain. Antigen unknown. The CDR3 has 16 amino acids. The germline CDR1 and CDR2 sequences are LGHNA and YNFKEQ. The J segment lost 7 bases and the V segment lost 1 base, leaving 10 bases of the junction unmatched. This record belongs to a study of T cells in Graves' hyperthyroidism and ophthalmopathy. Study outcomes and limitations: It was a median approximately 6.9 months before onset that the model predicted ophthalmopathy. The authors' 13 V-J model separated ophthalmopathy from stable hyperthyroidism.

Amplified TCR beta CDR3 regions came from RNA transcripts. TCR CDR3 regions were first amplified by RT-PCR with HTBI primers. TCRdb re-derived calls from the multiplex PCR reads in MiXCR, one entry per CDR3 protein. The sample contains about 620,000 distinct CDR3 sequences, roughly 16% of which appear only once. Researchers barred patients who had uncontrolled infection, other autoimmune disease, pregnancy or lactation. This sequence joins TRBV4-2 and TRBJ2-7; 10 bases match TRBD1. This TCR came from a woman in her 30s with Graves' hyperthyroidism. The sample comprised blood. CDR3 sequence reads: CASSQGDRGLLHEQYF. The CDR3 bases are TGTGCCAGCAGCCAAGGAGACAGGGGGCTTCTCCATGAGCAGTACTTC.